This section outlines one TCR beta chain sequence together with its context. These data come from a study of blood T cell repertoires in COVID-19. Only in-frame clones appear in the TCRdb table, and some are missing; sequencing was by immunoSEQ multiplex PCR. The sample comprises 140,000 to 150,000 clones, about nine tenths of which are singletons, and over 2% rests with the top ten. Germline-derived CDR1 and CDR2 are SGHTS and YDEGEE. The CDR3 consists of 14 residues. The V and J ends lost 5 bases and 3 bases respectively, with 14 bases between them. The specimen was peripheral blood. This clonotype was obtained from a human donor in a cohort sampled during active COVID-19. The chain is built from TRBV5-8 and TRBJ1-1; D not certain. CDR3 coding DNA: TGTGCCAGCAGACCTAGCGGCGGGTACACTGAAGCTTTCTTT. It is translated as CASRPSGGYTEAFF.